This T cell receptor (beta chain) comes out of a study of blood T cells in healthy people across ages. Combining a sample-barcoded 5' primer with a J-beta primer mix, a second PCR ran for roughly 6 to 12 cycles. TCRdb re-called the 5' RACE reads through MiXCR, storing one row per CDR3 protein. The sample records over 950,000 distinct CDR3 sequences, 35% to 45% being singletons. Germline lookup yields CDR1 MNHEY and CDR2 SMNVEV (reference sequence). The CDR3 contains 16 residues. The V end was cut by 4 bases, the J end by 0 bases, with 15 bases between. The count of this clonotype is one. The sequenced sample consisted of blood. J is TRBJ1-1 and V is TRBV27; D is uncertain. The TCR sequence derives from a man younger than 35 in good health. CDR3 residues: CASSWGVVTMNTEAFF. CDR3 coding DNA: TGTGCCAGCAGTTGGGGTGTCGTGACCATGAACACTGAAGCTTTCTTT.